The following is a T cell receptor beta chain sequence with its context. Its target is not known. Trimming cost V 2 bases and J 6 bases; bases outside gene matches: 3. From germline, CDR1 is KGHSH and CDR2 LQKENI. CDR3 length: 14 amino acids. Specified time point: baseline pretreatment blood. The treatment denotes: 15 Gy SBRT to primary tumor, nephrectomy 4 weeks later. Blood was sampled at baseline, 2 weeks and 4 weeks after SBRT. This renal cell carcinoma was of the clear cell type. The data were taken from a study of radiation and T cells in renal cell carcinoma. In the study overall: Nephrectomy followed 15 Gy stereotactic body radiation by 4 weeks. Findings and caveats of the study: No pretreatment tumor biopsies were available for baseline clonotypes.

Clones were read by immunoSEQ multiplex PCR, and TCRdb kept only the in-frame ones, dropping some. The data show 130,000 or so clones, around nine tenths seen once. The sample in question was blood, obtained from a patient whose treatment included radiotherapy and nephrectomy. The V call is TRBV18, the J call TRBJ1-5; 8 bases align to TRBD1. The receptor's source is a woman between 50 and 59 years old with renal cell carcinoma. The CDR3 region has the DNA TGTGCCAGCTCACCAGAAACAGGGGGTCAGCCCCAGCATTTT. Its translation: CASSPETGGQPQHF.